This T cell receptor (beta chain) was captured by sequencing in a study of T cells after yellow fever vaccination. Broader study findings: Some clonotypes were seen in both the CD4 and the CD8 compartments. These made up a small share and likely arose from convergent recombination.

Synthesis of TCR cDNA relied on 5'RACE template switching, which attached a universal primer site and UMIs. TCRdb called the 5' RACE reads again in MiXCR, with one record for every CDR3 protein. The table has 400,000 or so distinct CDR3 sequences, around 10% seen once. This clonotype has a handful of counts. Its antigen is not identified. CDR1 MNHNY and CDR2 SVGAGI come from the germline V gene (reference sequence). V shed 5 bases and J shed 7 bases, with 8 bases lying between them. This CDR3 spans 11 amino acids. The receptor was isolated from a man younger than 30 who received the YFV17D yellow fever vaccine. This material consisted of PBMCs, taken on the day of the first yellow fever vaccination. This chain joins TRBV6-6 and TRBJ1-1; D is possibly TRBD1 (5 bases). The CDR3 here is CASSRGIEAFF. The CDR3 nucleotides are TGTGCCAGCAGTCGGGGGATTGAAGCTTTCTTT.